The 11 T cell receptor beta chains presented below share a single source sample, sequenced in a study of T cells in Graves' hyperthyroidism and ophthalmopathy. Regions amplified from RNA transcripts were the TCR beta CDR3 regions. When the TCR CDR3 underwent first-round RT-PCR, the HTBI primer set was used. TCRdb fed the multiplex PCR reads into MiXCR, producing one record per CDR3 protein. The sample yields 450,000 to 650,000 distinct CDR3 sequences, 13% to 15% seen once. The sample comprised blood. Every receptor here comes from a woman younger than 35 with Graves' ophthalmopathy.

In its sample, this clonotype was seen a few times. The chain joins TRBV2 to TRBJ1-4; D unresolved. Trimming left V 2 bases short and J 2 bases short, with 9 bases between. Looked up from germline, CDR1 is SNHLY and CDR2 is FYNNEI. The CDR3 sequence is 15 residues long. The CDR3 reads CASSEMTSTNEKLFF. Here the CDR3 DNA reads TGTGCCAGCAGTGAAATGACATCTACTAATGAAAAACTGTTTTTT.

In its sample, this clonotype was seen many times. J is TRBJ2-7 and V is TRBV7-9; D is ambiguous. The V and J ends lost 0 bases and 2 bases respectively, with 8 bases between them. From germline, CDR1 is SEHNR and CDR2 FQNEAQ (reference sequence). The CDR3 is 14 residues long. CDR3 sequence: CASSLAGRAYEQYF. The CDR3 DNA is TGTGCCAGCAGCTTAGCGGGCAGAGCCTACGAGCAGTACTTC.

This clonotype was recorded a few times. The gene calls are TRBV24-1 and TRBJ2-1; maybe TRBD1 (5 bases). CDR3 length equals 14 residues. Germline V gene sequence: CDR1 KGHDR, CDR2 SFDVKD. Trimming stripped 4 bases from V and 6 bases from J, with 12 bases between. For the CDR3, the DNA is TGTGCCACCAGTGACCCAGGGTGGGCCAATGAGCAGTTCTTC. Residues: CATSDPGWANEQFF.

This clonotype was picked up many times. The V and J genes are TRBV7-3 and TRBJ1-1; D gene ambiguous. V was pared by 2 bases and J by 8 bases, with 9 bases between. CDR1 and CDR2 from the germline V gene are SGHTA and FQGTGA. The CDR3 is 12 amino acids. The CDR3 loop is CASSLSGGEAFF. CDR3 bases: TGTGCCAGCAGCTTATCGGGCGGGGAAGCTTTCTTT.

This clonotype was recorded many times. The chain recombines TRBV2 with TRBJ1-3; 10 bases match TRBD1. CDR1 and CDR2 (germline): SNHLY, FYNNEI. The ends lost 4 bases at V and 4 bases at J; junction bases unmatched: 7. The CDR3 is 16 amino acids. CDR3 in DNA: TGTGCCAGCAGTGGTATGACAGGGGGCGTAGGAAACACCATATATTTT. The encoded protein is CASSGMTGGVGNTIYF.

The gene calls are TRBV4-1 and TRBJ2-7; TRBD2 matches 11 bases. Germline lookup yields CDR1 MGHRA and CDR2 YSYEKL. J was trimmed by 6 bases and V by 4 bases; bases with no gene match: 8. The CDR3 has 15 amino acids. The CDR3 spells CASSRLVAGGGEQYF. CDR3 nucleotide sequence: TGCGCCAGCAGCCGACTTGTAGCGGGGGGGGGCGAGCAGTACTTC.

CDR3 sequence: CASSQGVRDRGRMGGKLFF. Written as DNA, the CDR3 is TGCGCCAGCAGCCAAGGTGTACGGGACAGGGGGCGCATGGGGGGAAAACTGTTTTTT. V gene TRBV4-1 combines with J gene TRBJ1-4, with TRBD1 matching 12 bases. The CDR3 has 19 residues. Germline assignment: CDR1 MGHRA and CDR2 YSYEKL. Unmatched junction bases numbered 16, after V lost 1 base and J lost 10 bases.

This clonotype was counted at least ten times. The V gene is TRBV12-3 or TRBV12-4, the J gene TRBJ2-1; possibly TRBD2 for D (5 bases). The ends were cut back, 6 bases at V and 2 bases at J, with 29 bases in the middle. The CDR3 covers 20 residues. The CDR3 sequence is CASRPRVRVRIPKPYNEQFF. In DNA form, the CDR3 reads TGTGCCAGCAGGCCTCGGGTGCGGGTAAGGATTCCCAAACCCTACAATGAGCAGTTCTTC.

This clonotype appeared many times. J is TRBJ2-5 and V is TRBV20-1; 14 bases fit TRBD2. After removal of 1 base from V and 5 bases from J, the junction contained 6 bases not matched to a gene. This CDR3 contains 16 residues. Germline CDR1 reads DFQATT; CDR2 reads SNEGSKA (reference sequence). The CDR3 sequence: CSARGGLAGDEETQYF. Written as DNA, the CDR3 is TGCAGTGCTAGAGGGGGACTAGCGGGAGATGAGGAGACCCAGTACTTC.

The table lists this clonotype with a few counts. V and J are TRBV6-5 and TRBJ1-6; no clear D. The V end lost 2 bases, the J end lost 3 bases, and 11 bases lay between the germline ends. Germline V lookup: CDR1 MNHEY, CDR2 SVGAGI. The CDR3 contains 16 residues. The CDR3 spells CASSYKTLFYNSPLHF. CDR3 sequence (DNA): TGTGCCAGCAGTTACAAGACCCTCTTCTATAATTCACCCCTCCACTTT.

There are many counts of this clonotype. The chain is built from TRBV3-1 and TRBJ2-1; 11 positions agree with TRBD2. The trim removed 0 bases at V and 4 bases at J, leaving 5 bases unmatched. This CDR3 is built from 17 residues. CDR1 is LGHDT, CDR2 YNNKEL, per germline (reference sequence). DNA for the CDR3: TGTGCCAGCAGCCAAGATGGGGGACTAGCGGATTACAATGAGCAGTTCTTC. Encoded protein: CASSQDGGLADYNEQFF.